This passage covers 4 T cell receptor beta chains from one sample sequenced in a study of blood T cell repertoires in COVID-19. Only in-frame clones appear in the TCRdb table, and some are missing; sequencing was by immunoSEQ multiplex PCR. The table includes 90,000 or so clones, approximately 70% detected once. Specimen: peripheral blood. The receptors were gathered from a woman between 55 and 75 years old in a cohort sampled during active or convalescent COVID-19.

This clone came up a few times. The V call is TRBV7-2, the J call TRBJ1-1; no firm D call. V was pared by 5 bases and J by 8 bases, with 12 bases between. CDR3 length: 12 amino acids. Per germline, CDR1 SGHTA and CDR2 FQGNSA. The CDR3 reads CASSPNSWEAFF. CDR3 sequence (DNA): TGTGCCAGCAGCCCAAATAGCTGGGAAGCTTTCTTT.

The chain couples TRBV19 to TRBJ2-1; 10 positions match TRBD2. Unmatched junction bases numbered 5, after V lost 4 bases and J lost 5 bases. This CDR3 comprises 15 residues. Germline V gene data show CDR1 as LNHDA and CDR2 as SQIVND (reference sequence). CDR3 coding DNA: TGTGCCAGTAGTAATATAGCGGGGGGTGACAATGAGCAGTTCTTC. It codes for CASSNIAGGDNEQFF.

The V call is TRBV5-5, the J call TRBJ1-1, with 8 bases aligning to TRBD1. CDR1 and CDR2 (germline): SGHKS, YYEKEE (reference sequence). The CDR3 loop spans 15 amino acids. V lost 4 bases and J lost 1; bases outside the gene matches: 6. CDR3 amino acids: CASSATGTGNTEAFF. The CDR3 DNA sequence: TGTGCCAGCAGCGCAACCGGGACAGGGAACACTGAAGCTTTCTTT.

This clone has a handful of counts. V usage is TRBV19 and J usage is TRBJ1-6; 10 positions agree with TRBD1. V lost 6 bases to trimming and J lost 7 bases; unmatched junction nucleotides: 6. Germline assignment: CDR1 LNHDA and CDR2 SQIVND (reference sequence). The CDR3 loop spans 15 amino acids. As DNA, the CDR3 is TGTGCCAGTAGATCCCAGACAGGGGGCAATTCACCCCTCCACTTT. Its protein is CASRSQTGGNSPLHF. The full variable domain, with the rest looked up from reference TRBV19 and TRBJ1-6, is DGGITQSPKYLFRKEGQNVTLSCEQNLNHDAMYWYRQDPGQGLRLIYYSQIVNDFQKGDIAEGYSVSREKKESFPLTVTSAQKNPTAFYLCASRSQTGGNSPLHFGNGTRLTVT.